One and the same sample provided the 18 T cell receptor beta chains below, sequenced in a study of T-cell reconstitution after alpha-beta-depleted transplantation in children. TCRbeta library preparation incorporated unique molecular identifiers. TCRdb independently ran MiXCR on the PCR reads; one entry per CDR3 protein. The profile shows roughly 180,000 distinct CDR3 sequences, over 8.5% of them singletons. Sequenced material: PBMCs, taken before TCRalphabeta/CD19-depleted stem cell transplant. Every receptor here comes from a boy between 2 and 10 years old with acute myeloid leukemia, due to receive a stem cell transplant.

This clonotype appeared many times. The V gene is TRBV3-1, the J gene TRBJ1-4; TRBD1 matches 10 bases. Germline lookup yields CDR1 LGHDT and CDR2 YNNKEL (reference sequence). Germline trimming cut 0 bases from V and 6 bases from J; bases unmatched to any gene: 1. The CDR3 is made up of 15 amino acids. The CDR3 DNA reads TGTGCCAGCAGCCAAGATGGACAGGGGGATGAAAAACTGTTTTTT. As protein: CASSQDGQGDEKLFF.

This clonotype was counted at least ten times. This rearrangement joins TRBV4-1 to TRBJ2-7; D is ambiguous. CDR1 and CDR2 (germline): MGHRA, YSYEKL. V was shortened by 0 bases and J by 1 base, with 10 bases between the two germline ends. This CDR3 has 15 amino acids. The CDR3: CASSQDPGNSYEQYV. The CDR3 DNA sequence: TGCGCCAGCAGCCAAGATCCTGGGAATTCCTACGAGCAGTACGTC.

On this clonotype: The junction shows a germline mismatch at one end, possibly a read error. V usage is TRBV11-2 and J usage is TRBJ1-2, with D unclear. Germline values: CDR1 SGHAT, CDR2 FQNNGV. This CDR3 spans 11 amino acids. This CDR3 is CASSPGEGYPF. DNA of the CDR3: TGTGCCAGCAGCCCTGGGGAAGGCTACCCCTTC.

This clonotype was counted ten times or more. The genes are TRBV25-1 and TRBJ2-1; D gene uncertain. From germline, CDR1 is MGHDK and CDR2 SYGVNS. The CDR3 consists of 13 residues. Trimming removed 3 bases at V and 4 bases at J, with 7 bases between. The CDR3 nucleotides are TGTGCCAGCAGTGAGGTCGGGTACAATGAGCAGTTCTTC. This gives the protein CASSEVGYNEQFF.

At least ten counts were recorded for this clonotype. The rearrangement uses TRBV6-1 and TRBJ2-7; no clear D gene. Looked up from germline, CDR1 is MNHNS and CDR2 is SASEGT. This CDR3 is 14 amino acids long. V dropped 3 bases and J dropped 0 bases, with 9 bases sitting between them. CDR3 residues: CASSDQEYSYEQYV. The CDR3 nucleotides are TGTGCCAGCAGTGACCAGGAGTACTCCTACGAGCAGTACGTC.

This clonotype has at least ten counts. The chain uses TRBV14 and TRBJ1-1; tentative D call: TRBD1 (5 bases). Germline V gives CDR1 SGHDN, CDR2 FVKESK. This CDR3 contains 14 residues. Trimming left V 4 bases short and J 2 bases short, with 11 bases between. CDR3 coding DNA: TGTGCCAGCAGCCGAGACAGCCTAAACACTGAAGCTTTCTTT. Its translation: CASSRDSLNTEAFF.

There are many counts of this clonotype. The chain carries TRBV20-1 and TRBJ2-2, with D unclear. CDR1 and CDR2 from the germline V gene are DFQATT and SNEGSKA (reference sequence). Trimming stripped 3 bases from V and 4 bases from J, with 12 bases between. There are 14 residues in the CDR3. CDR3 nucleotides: TGCAGTGCTAGGGAATCCCGGGTCACCGGGGAGCTGTTTTTT. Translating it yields CSARESRVTGELFF.

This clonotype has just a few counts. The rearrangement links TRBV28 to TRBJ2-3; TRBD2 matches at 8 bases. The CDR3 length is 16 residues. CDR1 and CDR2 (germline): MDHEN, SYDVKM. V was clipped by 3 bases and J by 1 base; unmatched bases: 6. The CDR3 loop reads CASSFDGGRRTDTQYF. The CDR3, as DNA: TGTGCCAGCAGTTTTGACGGCGGGAGGCGCACAGATACGCAGTATTTT.

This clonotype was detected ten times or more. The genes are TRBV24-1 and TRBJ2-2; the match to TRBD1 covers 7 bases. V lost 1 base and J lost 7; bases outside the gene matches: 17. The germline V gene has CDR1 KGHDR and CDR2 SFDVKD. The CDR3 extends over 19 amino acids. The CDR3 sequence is CATSDLRPGQQTSFGELFF. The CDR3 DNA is TGTGCCACCAGTGATTTACGCCCGGGACAGCAAACTAGTTTCGGGGAGCTGTTTTTT.

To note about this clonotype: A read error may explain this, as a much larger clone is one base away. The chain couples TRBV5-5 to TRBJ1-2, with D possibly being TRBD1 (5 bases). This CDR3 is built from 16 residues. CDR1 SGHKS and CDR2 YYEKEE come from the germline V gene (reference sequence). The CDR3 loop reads CACSLRWGGRNYGYTF. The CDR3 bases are TGTGCCTGCAGCCTCAGATGGGGCGGGCGGAACTATGGCTACACCTTC.

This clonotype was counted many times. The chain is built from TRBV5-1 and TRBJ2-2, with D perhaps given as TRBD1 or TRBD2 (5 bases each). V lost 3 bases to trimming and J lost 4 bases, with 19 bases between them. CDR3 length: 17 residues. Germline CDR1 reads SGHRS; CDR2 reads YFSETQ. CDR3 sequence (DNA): TGCGCCAGCAGCTCTCAATCGGCGCTGAGGGGCACCGGGGAGCTGTTTTTT. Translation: CASSSQSALRGTGELFF. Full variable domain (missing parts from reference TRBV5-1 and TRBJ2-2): KAGVTQTPRYLIKTRGQQVTLSCSPISGHRSVSWYQQTPGQGLQFLFEYFSETQRNKGNFPGRFSGRQFSNSRSEMNVSTLELGDSALYLCASSSQSALRGTGELFFGEGSRLTVL.

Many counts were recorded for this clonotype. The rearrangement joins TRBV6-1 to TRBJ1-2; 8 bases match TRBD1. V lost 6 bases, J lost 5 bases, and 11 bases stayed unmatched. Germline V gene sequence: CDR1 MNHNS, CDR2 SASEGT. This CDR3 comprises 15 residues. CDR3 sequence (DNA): TGTGCCAGCAGCACCTGGACAGGGATGAATTATGGCTACACCTTC. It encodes CASSTWTGMNYGYTF.

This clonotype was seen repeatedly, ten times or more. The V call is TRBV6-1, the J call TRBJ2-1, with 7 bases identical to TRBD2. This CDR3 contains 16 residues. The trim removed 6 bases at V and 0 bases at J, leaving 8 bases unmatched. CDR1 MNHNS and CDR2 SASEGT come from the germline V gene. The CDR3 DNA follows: TGTGCCAGCAGGCAACTAGCGTTGAGCTCCTACAATGAGCAGTTCTTC. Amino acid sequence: CASRQLALSSYNEQFF.

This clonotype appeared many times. Here the CDR3 reads CASSAYPETAGGFTDTQYF. DNA for the CDR3: TGTGCCAGCAGCGCCTACCCAGAGACAGCGGGAGGGTTCACAGATACGCAGTATTTT. The rearrangement links TRBV11-2 to TRBJ2-3; 10 nucleotides agree with TRBD2. Germline-derived CDR1 and CDR2 are SGHAT and FQNNGV. J was trimmed by 2 bases and V by 5 bases; bases with no gene match: 16. This CDR3 comprises 19 residues.

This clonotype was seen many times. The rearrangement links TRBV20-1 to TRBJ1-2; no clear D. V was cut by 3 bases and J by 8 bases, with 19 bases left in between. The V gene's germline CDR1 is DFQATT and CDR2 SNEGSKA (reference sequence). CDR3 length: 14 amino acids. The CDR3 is CSASAVEAAVGYTF. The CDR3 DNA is TGCAGTGCTAGTGCCGTTGAAGCAGCTGTCGGCTACACCTTC.

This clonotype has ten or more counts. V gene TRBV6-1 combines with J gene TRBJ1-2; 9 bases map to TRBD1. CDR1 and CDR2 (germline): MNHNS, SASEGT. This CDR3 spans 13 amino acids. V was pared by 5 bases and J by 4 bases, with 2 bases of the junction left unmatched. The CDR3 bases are TGTGCCAGCAGTCGGGACAGGGCCTATGGCTACACCTTC. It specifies CASSRDRAYGYTF.

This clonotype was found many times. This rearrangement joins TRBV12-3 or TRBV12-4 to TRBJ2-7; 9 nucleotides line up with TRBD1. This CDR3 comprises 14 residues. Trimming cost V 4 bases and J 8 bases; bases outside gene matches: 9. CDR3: CASSYGQGYGQQYV. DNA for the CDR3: TGTGCCAGCAGTTATGGACAGGGGTACGGCCAGCAGTACGTC.

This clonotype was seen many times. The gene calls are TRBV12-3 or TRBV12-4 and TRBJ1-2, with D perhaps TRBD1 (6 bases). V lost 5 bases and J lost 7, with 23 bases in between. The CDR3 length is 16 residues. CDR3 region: CASSGDTLLSPVGYTF. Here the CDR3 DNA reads TGTGCCAGCAGTGGGGACACTCTACTAAGCCCTGTTGGCTACACCTTC.